This TCR beta chain was observed in a study of identical twins. TCRdb re-derived calls from the 5' RACE reads in MiXCR, one entry per CDR3 protein. The repertoire has around 490,000 distinct CDR3 sequences, under 25% of them found once; the top ten carry 0.4% to 0.6%. The CDR3 is 15 amino acids. The V gene lost 3 bases and the J gene lost 0 bases, with 11 bases spanning the gap. Germline V gives CDR1 KGHSH, CDR2 LQKENI. This sample was also put to use in a study of yellow fever vaccine responses in identical twins. This second report adds: Twins reportedly appeared to share part of their vaccine T cell response while keeping part individual.

This sequence was found in a woman between 18 and 29 years old in good health. The genes are TRBV18 and TRBJ1-1; D not resolved. The sample was CD4+ T cells sorted from blood. The CDR3 here is CASSPGEALNTEAFF. In nucleotides, the CDR3 is TGTGCCAGCTCACCCGGGGAGGCTTTGAACACTGAAGCTTTCTTT.